This T cell receptor beta chain was recorded in a study of T cell responses to AZD1222 COVID-19 vaccine. Only in-frame clones appear in the TCRdb table, and some are missing; sequencing was by immunoSEQ multiplex PCR. The table includes roughly 170,000 clones, approximately 90% detected once. In germline, CDR1 is SGHDT, CDR2 YYEEEE. The V end was cut by 0 bases, the J end by 4 bases, with 17 bases between. The CDR3 loop spans 16 amino acids. This clone appeared once. As yet, its antigen is unknown. Study findings and constraints: The study found Spike-specific TCR breadth and depth rose after two AZD1222 doses. Donors skewed white British and female; clonal diversity was possibly underestimated. The peak T cell response came first, and repertoires were sampled only after it. Reports indicate that nearly half of spike-specific TCRs are directed at unmutated variant regions.

The receptor's source is an adult in good health. The chain employs TRBV5-6 and TRBJ2-7, with D perhaps given as TRBD1 or TRBD2 (6 bases each). Sequenced material: peripheral blood, taken on day 0 of AZD1222 vaccination. The CDR3 is CASSLDGRGQSYEQYF. The CDR3 DNA sequence: TGTGCCAGCAGCTTGGACGGACGGGGGCAATCTTACGAGCAGTACTTC.